This TCR beta chain was documented in a study of OX40 agonist ivuxolimab in advanced cancers. TCRdb's copy holds only in-frame clones and misses some; the assay was immunoSEQ multiplex PCR. The sample lists roughly 60,000 clones, 80% to 90% occurring once. Trimming took 4 bases from V and 14 from J; bases not matched to a gene: 14. The germline V gene encodes CDR1 MRHNA and CDR2 SNTAGT. CDR3 size: 14 residues. The receptor's source is an adult with an advanced solid tumor such as melanoma, head and neck, liver or kidney cancer. This specimen was CD4+ or CD8+ T cells sorted from blood, taken in a trial of the OX40 agonist ivuxolimab. The chain combines TRBV6-4 with TRBJ2-1; TRBD1 matches at 7 bases. CDR3 coding DNA: TGTGCCAGCAGTGGCTACGACAGGGACCTTTTGAAGTTCTTC. Translated: CASSGYDRDLLKFF.